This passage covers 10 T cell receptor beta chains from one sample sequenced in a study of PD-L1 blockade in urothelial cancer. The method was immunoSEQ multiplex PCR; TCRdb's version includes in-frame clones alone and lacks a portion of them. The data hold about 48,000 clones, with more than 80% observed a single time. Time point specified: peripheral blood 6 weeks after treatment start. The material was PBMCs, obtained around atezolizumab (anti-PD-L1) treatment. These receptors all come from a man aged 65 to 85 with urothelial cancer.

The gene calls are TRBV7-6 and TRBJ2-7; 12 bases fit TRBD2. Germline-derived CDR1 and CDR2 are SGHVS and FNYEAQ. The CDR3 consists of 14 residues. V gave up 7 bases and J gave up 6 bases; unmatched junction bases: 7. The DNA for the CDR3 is TGTGCCAGCACCCTGACTAGCGGGAGATCCGAGCAGTACTTC. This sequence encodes CASTLTSGRSEQYF.

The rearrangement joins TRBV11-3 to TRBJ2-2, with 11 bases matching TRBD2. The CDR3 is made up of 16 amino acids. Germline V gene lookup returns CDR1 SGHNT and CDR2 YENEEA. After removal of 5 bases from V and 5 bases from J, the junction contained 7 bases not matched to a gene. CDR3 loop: CASSAFSGRGTGELFF. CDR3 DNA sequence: TGTGCCAGCAGCGCATTTAGCGGGAGGGGGACCGGGGAGCTGTTTTTT.

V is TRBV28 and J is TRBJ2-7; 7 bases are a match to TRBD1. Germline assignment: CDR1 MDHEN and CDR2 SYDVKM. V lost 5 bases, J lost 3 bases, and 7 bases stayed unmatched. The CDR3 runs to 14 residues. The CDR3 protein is CASSRSGTDYEQYF. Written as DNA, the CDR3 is TGTGCCAGCAGTCGCTCCGGGACAGACTACGAGCAGTACTTC.

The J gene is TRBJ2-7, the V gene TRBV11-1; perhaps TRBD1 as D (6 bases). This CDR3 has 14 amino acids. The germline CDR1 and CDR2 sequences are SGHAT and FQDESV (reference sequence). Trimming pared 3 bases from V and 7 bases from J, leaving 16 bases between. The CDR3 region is CASSFRGNSVEQYF. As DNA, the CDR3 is TGTGCCAGCAGCTTCAGGGGCAACTCGGTGGAGCAGTACTTC. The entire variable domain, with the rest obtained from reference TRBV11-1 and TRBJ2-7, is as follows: EAEVAQSPRYKITEKSQAVAFWCDPISGHATLYWYRQILGQGPELLVQFQDESVVDDSQLPKDRFSAERLKGVDSTLKIQPAELGDSAMYLCASSFRGNSVEQYFGPGTRLTVT.

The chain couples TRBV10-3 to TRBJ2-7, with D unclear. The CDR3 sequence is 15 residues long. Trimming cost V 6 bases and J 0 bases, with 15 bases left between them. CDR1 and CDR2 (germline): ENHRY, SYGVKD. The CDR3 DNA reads TGTGCCATCAGGGCCGGTTCAGGTTACTCCTACGAGCAGTACTTC. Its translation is CAIRAGSGYSYEQYF.

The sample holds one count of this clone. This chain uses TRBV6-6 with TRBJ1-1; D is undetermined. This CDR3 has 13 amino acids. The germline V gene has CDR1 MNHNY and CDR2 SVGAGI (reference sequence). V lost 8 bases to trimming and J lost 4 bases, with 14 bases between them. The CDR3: CASLSGGFTEAFF. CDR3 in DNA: TGTGCCAGCCTTTCGGGCGGGTTCACTGAAGCTTTCTTT.

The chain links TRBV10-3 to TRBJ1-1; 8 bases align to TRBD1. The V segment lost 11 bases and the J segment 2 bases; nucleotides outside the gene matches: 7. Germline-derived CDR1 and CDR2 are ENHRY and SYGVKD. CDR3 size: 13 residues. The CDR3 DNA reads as TGTGCCTCAACTGGACAGGGCAACACTGAAGCTTTCTTT. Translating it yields CASTGQGNTEAFF.

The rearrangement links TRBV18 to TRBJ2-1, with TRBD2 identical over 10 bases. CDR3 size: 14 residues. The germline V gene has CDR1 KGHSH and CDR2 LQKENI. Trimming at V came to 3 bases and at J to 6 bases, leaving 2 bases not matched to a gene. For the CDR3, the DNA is TGTGCCAGCTCACCTTCTAGCGGGGGCAATGAGCAGTTCTTC. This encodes CASSPSSGGNEQFF.

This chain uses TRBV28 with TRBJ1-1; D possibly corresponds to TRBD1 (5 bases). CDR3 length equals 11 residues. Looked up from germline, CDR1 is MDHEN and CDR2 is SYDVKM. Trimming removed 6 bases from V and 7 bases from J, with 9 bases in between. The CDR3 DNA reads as TGTGCCAGCAGGGTTGACAGTGAAGCTTTCTTT. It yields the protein CASRVDSEAFF.

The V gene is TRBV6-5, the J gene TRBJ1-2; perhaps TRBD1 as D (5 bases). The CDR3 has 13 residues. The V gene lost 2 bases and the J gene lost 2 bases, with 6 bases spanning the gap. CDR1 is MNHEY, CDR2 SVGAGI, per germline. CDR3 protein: CASSYQGNYGYTF. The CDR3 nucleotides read TGTGCCAGCAGTTACCAGGGCAACTATGGCTACACCTTC.